The 6 T cell receptor beta chains below were found in one sample sequenced in a study of T cells in women clearing cervical HPV infection. The repertoire was sequenced with immunoSEQ multiplex PCR; TCRdb's copy has only in-frame clones and lacks some. The repertoire table contains approximately 37,000 clones. The specimen sequenced was blood buffy coat. The origin of the receptors is a woman aged 18 to 75 with a cervical HPV16 infection that either progressed to CIN3+ or cleared (not recorded which).

Comment on this clone: The read stops 3 residues short of the end of the CDR3; the missing end is completed from the germline J gene. This chain joins TRBV11-2 and TRBJ2-1; D is unresolved. Germline V gives CDR1 SGHAT, CDR2 FQNNGV. V was clipped by 1 base and J by 9 bases, with 4 bases between them. The CDR3 loop spans 11 amino acids. The CDR3 DNA, read in part, is TGTGCCAGCAGCTTAGCGGGTGAG. It translates to CASSLAGE. The entire CDR3 protein is CASSLAGEQFF. The whole variable domain, filled in from reference TRBV11-2 and TRBJ2-1, reads EAGVAQSPRYKIIEKRQSVAFWCNPISGHATLYWYQQILGQGPKLLIQFQNNGVVDDSQLPKDRFSAERLKGVDSTLKIQPAKLEDSAVYLCASSLAGEQFFGPGTRLTVL.

CDR3: CASSTESSYNSPLHF. Partial CDR3 DNA: TGCGCCAGCTCGACAGAGAGCTCCTATAATTCACCC. This chain links TRBV5-1 with TRBJ1-6; a weak D match, TRBD1 (5 bases). The read gets to within 3 residues of the CDR3 end, and the germline J gene fills in the rest. In germline, CDR1 is SGHRS, CDR2 YFSETQ. The CDR3 contains 15 residues. V was clipped by 7 bases and J by 0 bases, with 11 bases between them.

In regard to this clone: Read coverage stops 3 residues before the CDR3 terminus; the germline J gene supplies the remainder. The gene calls are TRBV6-1 and TRBJ1-2, with TRBD1 as a possible D gene (6 bases). The V gene lost 4 bases and the J gene lost 0 bases, with 9 bases spanning the gap. Germline V gene data show CDR1 as MNHNS and CDR2 as SASEGT. The CDR3 is made up of 14 amino acids. The sequenced CDR3 bases are TGTGCCAGCAGTGGGACAGCCACTAACTATGGC. Translating gives CASSGTATNYG. The full CDR3 is CASSGTATNYGYTF.

In the case of this clone: Sequencing ends 3 residues short of the CDR3 end; the germline J gene provides the rest. This chain connects TRBV2 to TRBJ2-3; 10 bases agree with TRBD2. The CDR3 runs 15 residues. V gave up 8 bases and J gave up 7 bases; unmatched junction bases: 12. Germline V gives CDR1 SNHLY, CDR2 FYNNEI. The part of the CDR3 DNA that was read is TGTGCCAGCCCTTCCGGACTAGCGGATACATATACG. Translation gives CASPSGLADTYT. The whole CDR3 sequence reads CASPSGLADTYTQYF.

Details on this clone: Coverage ceases 3 residues before the CDR3 finishes, and the germline J gene fills in the end. The V gene is TRBV30, the J gene TRBJ1-1; 9 nucleotides align to TRBD1. Germline V CDR1 and CDR2: GTSNPN, SVGIG (reference sequence). The CDR3 is 13 residues long. V lost 5 bases and J lost 4; bases outside the gene matches: 5. CDR3 sequence reads: CAWGTGTGTEAFF. The CDR3 bases that were read are TGTGCCTGGGGGACAGGGACGGGCACTGAA.

Note on this clone: The read stops 3 residues short of the end of the CDR3; the missing end is completed from the germline J gene. The gene calls are TRBV5-1 and TRBJ2-3; 9 bases match TRBD2. Germline lookup yields CDR1 SGHRS and CDR2 YFSETQ. The CDR3 extends over 17 amino acids. The trim removed 0 bases at V and 2 bases at J, leaving 7 bases unmatched. The CDR3 spells CASSLAGSGSPTDTQYF. Partial CDR3 DNA: TGCGCCAGCAGCTTGGCTGGTAGCGGGAGCCCCACAGATACG.